A selection of T cell receptor beta chains follows, all from one sample in a study of blood T cells in healthy people across ages. TCRdb redid the calling of the 5' RACE reads with MiXCR, one entry per CDR3 protein. The data contain fewer than 2,000,000 distinct CDR3 sequences, 30% to 35% of them singletons. Sequencing was done on a sample of blood. The receptors shown here come from a woman in her thirties in good health. The CDR3 runs from the conserved cysteine through the conserved F or W. D genes are given only for firm matches.

CASSRVVGLLLAKNIRYF | TRBJ2-4 | TRBD2 | TRBV7-3
CASSVTIRSSGELFF | TRBJ2-2 | - | TRBV9
CAWRAPGGLEQYF | TRBJ2-7 | TRBD1 | TRBV30
CASSLVNQGLTSPLHF | TRBJ1-6 | - | TRBV11-2
CASSRQGADYNSPLHF | TRBJ1-6 | TRBD1 | TRBV5-1
CASSLGRGWDEQYF | TRBJ2-7 | - | TRBV7-2
CASSVEGANVLTF | TRBJ2-6 | - | TRBV9
CSASEDRGQPQHF | TRBJ1-5 | TRBD1 | TRBV29-1
CASSDPLITGSVGYTF | TRBJ1-2 | - | TRBV4-1
CRARGAGRRPRQETQYF | TRBJ2-5 | TRBD2 | TRBV20-1
CASSEAKQGNEQYF | TRBJ2-7 | TRBD1 | TRBV25-1
CASSQDNPTEAFF | TRBJ1-1 | - | TRBV7-2
CASSQEVFNSPLHF | TRBJ1-6 | - | TRBV14
CASSRTGGLDYGYTF | TRBJ1-2 | TRBD1 | TRBV13
CASSDPSGGWAGNTIYF | TRBJ1-3 | - | TRBV9
CATSEAGGSTDTQYF | TRBJ2-3 | TRBD2 | TRBV24-1
CSAGDRGTEAFF | TRBJ1-1 | TRBD1 | TRBV20-1
CSATLILVPTEQFF | TRBJ2-1 | - | TRBV20-1
CTWSVLVYEQYF | - | - | TRBV30
CASSHPSRNTEAFF | TRBJ1-1 | - | TRBV4-1
CASSKIGTEAFF | TRBJ1-1 | - | TRBV9
CSVTKGAGETQYF | - | - | TRBV29-1
CASSLGDMAYEQYF | TRBJ2-7 | - | TRBV5-1
CTSSVGRGSYEQYF | TRBJ2-7 | TRBD2 | TRBV9
CASSFLGTGTSHVKLFF | TRBJ1-4 | - | TRBV27
CASSSGTGDSNQPQHF | TRBJ1-5 | TRBD1 | TRBV28
CASSYLAGAAKNIQYF | TRBJ2-4 | TRBD2 | TRBV2
CASSYEQQGPNQPQHF | TRBJ1-5 | TRBD1 | TRBV6-6
CASSPWTDSNQPQHF | TRBJ1-5 | - | TRBV7-6
CASRQGLAGEQYF | TRBJ2-7 | TRBD2 | TRBV7-9
CASRKGRNTDTQYF | TRBJ2-3 | - | TRBV6-1
CATSRDIAGGYEQYF | TRBJ2-7 | TRBD2 | TRBV15
CASSLQGANQPQHF | TRBJ1-5 | TRBD1 | TRBV27
CASSGTISCNEQFF | TRBJ2-1 | TRBD2 | TRBV18
CSAQREDTQYF | TRBJ2-3 | - | TRBV20-1
CASSESPGPLNEQFF | TRBJ2-1 | - | TRBV2
CATSLTSTDTQYF | TRBJ2-3 | - | TRBV24-1
CASRTNEQFF | TRBJ2-1 | - | TRBV7-9
CASSQVGVGGQTQYF | TRBJ2-5 | - | TRBV7-9
CASSSEGHCNSPLHF | TRBJ1-6 | - | TRBV11-2
CASSNTDRSYGYTF | TRBJ1-2 | TRBD1 | TRBV6-6
CASSQDHGGGFDGYTF | TRBJ1-2 | - | TRBV4-2
CASRDRVPSYEQYF | TRBJ2-7 | TRBD1 | TRBV2
CASSLGLHQETQYF | TRBJ2-5 | TRBD2 | TRBV7-7
CSASLAGGSWGTQYF | TRBJ2-3 | TRBD2 | TRBV20-1
CATFGQTSNGGFYGYTF | TRBJ1-2 | - | TRBV15
CASSPKGTRNTGELFF | TRBJ2-2 | - | TRBV11-2
CASSHRRQGSNTGELFF | TRBJ2-2 | TRBD1 | TRBV7-9
CASSPGNWDTQYF | TRBJ2-3 | - | TRBV27
CASSSHYSYEQYF | TRBJ2-7 | - | TRBV5-1
CASSGGVAISYNEQFF | TRBJ2-1 | - | TRBV28
CASSAQAPTVYEQYF | TRBJ2-7 | - | TRBV27
CASSQDRGYEQYF | TRBJ2-7 | - | TRBV4-1
CSATSTTGTYEQYF | TRBJ2-7 | - | TRBV29-1
CASSYSYSRNTEAFF | TRBJ1-1 | - | TRBV6-2/TRBV6-3
CASSLHEGGPRLSGTYEQYF | TRBJ2-7 | TRBD1 | TRBV7-8